The text below deals with one T cell receptor beta chain. CTLA-4 blockade using ipilimumab, together with focal radiation, was received by patients with chemo-refractory metastatic non-small-cell lung cancer. The data originate from a study of radiotherapy plus CTLA-4 blockade in lung cancer. Here immunoSEQ multiplex PCR was the method, and the copy in TCRdb shows in-frame clones only, minus some. The sample lists more than 80,000 clones; approximately 81% were seen once. This sequence originates from a human donor with non-small cell lung cancer that progressed on radiotherapy plus ipilimumab. Some clones in this sample may be carry-over from other donors' samples. This specimen consisted of peripheral blood, obtained from a patient treated with radiotherapy plus ipilimumab.

The CDR3 spells CASSLEGFSGGAVEQFF. CDR3 bases: TGTGCCAGCAGCTTAGAGGGTTTCAGCGGGGGGGCCGTAGAGCAGTTCTTC. The chain recombines TRBV11-2 with TRBJ2-1, with 10 nucleotides matching TRBD2. After removal of 0 bases from V and 10 bases from J, the junction contained 12 bases not matched to a gene. Per germline, CDR1 SGHAT and CDR2 FQNNGV. CDR3 length: 17 amino acids.